These T cell receptor beta chains were read from a single sample in a study of cytomegalovirus exposure and HLA in healthy donors. Sequencing used immunoSEQ multiplex PCR; TCRdb keeps in-frame clones, though not all of them. Altogether 150,000 to 170,000 clones are present, roughly 83% being singletons, with the ten largest covering approximately 8%. The source material was PBMCs. The receptor source for this set is a man in his thirties or forties in good health and CMV-seropositive. Each CDR3 is given with its conserved first and last residue. The order of the fields is CDR3 protein, CDR3 DNA, V gene, J gene, clone size, D gene. A D gene is named only where the DNA matches it firmly. A row's size may be missing; if present it is once, few, many or a size class.

CDR3 protein: CASSKNDRYNQPQHF
CDR3 DNA: TGTGCCAGCAGCAAAAACGACAGATACAATCAGCCCCAGCATTTT
V gene: TRBV6-5
J gene: TRBJ1-5
clone size: NA
D gene: NA

CDR3 protein: CASSKSRDICSYNEQFF
CDR3 DNA: TGTGCCAGCAGCAAAAGCCGGGACATTTGCTCCTACAATGAGCAGTTCTTC
V gene: TRBV21-1
J gene: TRBJ2-1
clone size: NA
D gene: NA

CDR3 protein: CSVDRQETQYF
CDR3 DNA: TGCAGCGTTGATAGACAAGAGACCCAGTACTTC
V gene: TRBV29-1
J gene: TRBJ2-5
clone size: NA
D gene: NA

CDR3 protein: CASSLGLTGELFF
CDR3 DNA: TGTGCCAGCAGCTTAGGACTGACCGGGGAGCTGTTTTTT
V gene: TRBV11-3
J gene: TRBJ2-2
clone size: NA
D gene: NA

CDR3 protein: CASSAGTSGDEQYF
CDR3 DNA: TGTGCCAGCAGTGCCGGGACTAGTGGCGACGAGCAGTACTTC
V gene: TRBV6-5
J gene: TRBJ2-7
clone size: NA
D gene: TRBD2

CDR3 protein: CASSLGGQGGSYEQYF
CDR3 DNA: TGTGCCAGCAGCTTGGGAGGACAGGGAGGTTCCTACGAGCAGTACTTC
V gene: TRBV5-4
J gene: TRBJ2-7
clone size: NA
D gene: TRBD1

CDR3 protein: CATRFQRGLDEKLFF
CDR3 DNA: TGTGCCACCAGATTTCAGAGGGGGCTCGATGAAAAACTGTTTTTT
V gene: TRBV15
J gene: TRBJ1-4
clone size: NA
D gene: TRBD1

CDR3 protein: CASSLPGTGGRYNEQFF
CDR3 DNA: TGTGCCAGCAGCTTACCAGGGACAGGGGGCCGGTACAATGAGCAGTTCTTC
V gene: TRBV11-3
J gene: TRBJ2-1
clone size: few
D gene: TRBD1

CDR3 protein: CASSDPGQLFRDTQYF
CDR3 DNA: TGTGCCAGCAGTGACCCGGGACAGCTATTTCGGGATACGCAGTATTTT
V gene: TRBV6-1
J gene: TRBJ2-3
clone size: once
D gene: TRBD1

CDR3 protein: CASSSQSGAYRGMNTEAFF
CDR3 DNA: TGCGCCAGCAGCTCCCAATCGGGGGCTTACAGGGGGATGAACACTGAAGCTTTCTTT
V gene: TRBV5-1
J gene: TRBJ1-1
clone size: few
D gene: TRBD1

CDR3 protein: CASSSLSGTSGASLDTQYF
CDR3 DNA: TGTGCCAGCAGTTCACTCTCCGGGACTAGCGGGGCATCTTTAGATACGCAGTATTTT
V gene: TRBV27
J gene: TRBJ2-3
clone size: NA
D gene: TRBD2

CDR3 protein: CASSPLGAGDYEQYF
CDR3 DNA: TGTGCCAGCAGCCCCCTGGGAGCGGGAGACTACGAGCAGTACTTC
V gene: TRBV4-2
J gene: TRBJ2-7
clone size: NA
D gene: TRBD2

CDR3 protein: CASSADRNNYGYTF
CDR3 DNA: TGTGCCAGCAGCGCCGACAGGAATAACTATGGCTACACCTTC
V gene: TRBV5-8
J gene: TRBJ1-2
clone size: once
D gene: NA

CDR3 protein: CASSLDGGYYEQYF
CDR3 DNA: TGTGCCAGCAGCTTGGACGGCGGATATTACGAGCAGTACTTC
V gene: TRBV5-4
J gene: TRBJ2-7
clone size: NA
D gene: NA

CDR3 protein: CAWSAGGYTF
CDR3 DNA: TGTGCCTGGAGTGCGGGGGGCTACACCTTC
V gene: TRBV30
J gene: TRBJ1-2
clone size: NA
D gene: NA

CDR3 protein: CASSKPGGGMYPYEQYF
CDR3 DNA: TGTGCCAGCAGCAAACCTGGGGGCGGTATGTACCCTTACGAGCAGTACTTC
V gene: TRBV28
J gene: TRBJ2-7
clone size: NA
D gene: NA

CDR3 protein: CASSSRGPGNEQYF
CDR3 DNA: TGTGCCAGCAGTTCCAGGGGGCCGGGCAACGAGCAGTACTTC
V gene: TRBV27
J gene: TRBJ2-7
clone size: NA
D gene: TRBD1

CDR3 protein: CASSSVDTQYF
CDR3 DNA: TGTGCCAGCAGTTCGGTAGATACGCAGTATTTT
V gene: TRBV28
J gene: TRBJ2-3
clone size: few
D gene: NA

CDR3 protein: CASTDLLRQPQHF
CDR3 DNA: TGTGCCAGCACCGATCTATTACGGCAGCCCCAGCATTTT
V gene: TRBV28
J gene: TRBJ1-5
clone size: NA
D gene: NA

CDR3 protein: CASSLAGTGIYEQYF
CDR3 DNA: TGCGCCAGCAGCTTAGCCGGGACAGGGATCTACGAGCAGTACTTC
V gene: TRBV5-1
J gene: TRBJ2-7
clone size: NA
D gene: TRBD1

CDR3 protein: CASRTQGASNQPQHF
CDR3 DNA: TGTGCCAGCAGGACGCAGGGGGCAAGCAATCAGCCCCAGCATTTT
V gene: TRBV6-1
J gene: TRBJ1-5
clone size: NA
D gene: TRBD1

CDR3 protein: CASSQIAGAGEQYF
CDR3 DNA: TGTGCCAGCAGCCAGATAGCGGGGGCGGGGGAGCAGTACTTC
V gene: TRBV7-3
J gene: TRBJ2-7
clone size: few
D gene: TRBD2

CDR3 protein: CASSFGQAWGEQYF
CDR3 DNA: TGCGCCAGCAGCTTTGGACAGGCTTGGGGGGAGCAGTACTTC
V gene: TRBV5-1
J gene: TRBJ2-7
clone size: NA
D gene: TRBD1

CDR3 protein: CASSAQQGGSNQPQHF
CDR3 DNA: TGTGCCAGCAGTGCCCAACAGGGCGGGAGCAATCAGCCCCAGCATTTT
V gene: TRBV6-1
J gene: TRBJ1-5
clone size: NA
D gene: NA

CDR3 protein: CASSGARTGSNEQFF
CDR3 DNA: TGTGCCAGCAGCGGTGCTCGGACAGGATCCAATGAGCAGTTCTTC
V gene: TRBV9
J gene: TRBJ2-1
clone size: NA
D gene: TRBD1

CDR3 protein: CASSMSFSYEQYF
CDR3 DNA: TGTGCCAGTAGTATGAGCTTCTCCTACGAGCAGTACTTC
V gene: TRBV19
J gene: TRBJ2-7
clone size: few
D gene: NA

CDR3 protein: CASSVSLAGGTDTQYF
CDR3 DNA: TGTGCCAGCAGTGTGTCCTTAGCGGGGGGCACAGATACGCAGTATTTT
V gene: TRBV5-4
J gene: TRBJ2-3
clone size: NA
D gene: TRBD2

CDR3 protein: CASSGAGYLGNTEAFF
CDR3 DNA: TGTGCCAGCAGCGGAGCGGGGTATTTGGGGAACACTGAAGCTTTCTTT
V gene: TRBV11-2
J gene: TRBJ1-1
clone size: NA
D gene: NA

CDR3 protein: CASSPTGEATEAFF
CDR3 DNA: TGTGCCAGTAGCCCGACAGGGGAGGCCACTGAAGCTTTCTTT
V gene: TRBV19
J gene: TRBJ1-1
clone size: NA
D gene: TRBD1

CDR3 protein: CASRNRGDTQYF
CDR3 DNA: TGTGCCAGCAGAAACCGGGGAGATACGCAGTATTTT
V gene: TRBV6-5
J gene: TRBJ2-3
clone size: NA
D gene: NA

CDR3 protein: CAWRGGAYQETQYF
CDR3 DNA: TGTGCCTGGAGGGGAGGGGCGTACCAAGAGACCCAGTACTTC
V gene: TRBV30
J gene: TRBJ2-5
clone size: once
D gene: TRBD2

CDR3 protein: CASSLQRDSPGETQYF
CDR3 DNA: TGTGCCAGCAGCTTACAGAGGGACAGTCCGGGGGAGACCCAGTACTTC
V gene: TRBV7-9
J gene: TRBJ2-5
clone size: NA
D gene: TRBD1

CDR3 protein: CASSELSSGAYNEQFF
CDR3 DNA: TGTGCCAGCAGTGAATTATCTAGCGGGGCCTACAATGAGCAGTTCTTC
V gene: TRBV25-1
J gene: TRBJ2-1
clone size: few
D gene: TRBD2

CDR3 protein: CASRQGLGNTEAFF
CDR3 DNA: TGTGCCAGCCGACAGGGTCTTGGGAACACTGAAGCTTTCTTT
V gene: TRBV7-9
J gene: TRBJ1-1
clone size: few
D gene: TRBD1

CDR3 protein: CTSSQGKRDPPNIQYF
CDR3 DNA: TGCACCAGCAGCCAAGGGAAGCGGGACCCCCCAAACATTCAGTACTTC
V gene: TRBV1
J gene: TRBJ2-4
clone size: once
D gene: NA

CDR3 protein: CAWSVRTGAFF
CDR3 DNA: TGTGCCTGGAGTGTACGGACTGGAGCTTTCTTT
V gene: TRBV30
J gene: TRBJ1-1
clone size: NA
D gene: NA

CDR3 protein: CASSVGYEGVGNTEAFF
CDR3 DNA: TGTGCCAGCAGCGTAGGATATGAGGGAGTAGGGAACACTGAAGCTTTCTTT
V gene: TRBV9
J gene: TRBJ1-1
clone size: NA
D gene: NA

CDR3 protein: CASSLATANTEAFF
CDR3 DNA: TGCGCCAGCAGCTTGGCCACAGCGAACACTGAAGCTTTCTTT
V gene: TRBV5-1
J gene: TRBJ1-1
clone size: NA
D gene: NA

CDR3 protein: CASSERGREMSYNEQFF
CDR3 DNA: TGTGCCAGCAGTGAAAGAGGGCGGGAAATGTCCTACAATGAGCAGTTCTTC
V gene: TRBV2
J gene: TRBJ2-1
clone size: NA
D gene: NA

CDR3 protein: CASSSSGGRPQYF
CDR3 DNA: TGTGCCAGCAGCTCCTCGGGAGGGCGACCGCAGTATTTT
V gene: TRBV9
J gene: TRBJ2-3
clone size: NA
D gene: TRBD2

CDR3 protein: CASSSPGTGAGYTEAFF
CDR3 DNA: TGTGCCAGTAGCTCCCCCGGGACAGGGGCAGGATACACTGAAGCTTTCTTT
V gene: TRBV19
J gene: TRBJ1-1
clone size: NA
D gene: TRBD1

CDR3 protein: CASRPTGPHEQFF
CDR3 DNA: TGTGCCAGCAGGCCGACAGGGCCCCATGAGCAGTTCTTC
V gene: TRBV7-9
J gene: TRBJ2-1
clone size: NA
D gene: TRBD1

CDR3 protein: CASSYRTSGTQETQYF
CDR3 DNA: TGTGCCAGCAGTTACCGGACTAGCGGGACACAAGAGACCCAGTACTTC
V gene: TRBV6-5
J gene: TRBJ2-5
clone size: NA
D gene: TRBD2

CDR3 protein: CASSPGDKREQYF
CDR3 DNA: TGTGCCAGCTCACCAGGGGACAAGCGCGAGCAGTACTTC
V gene: TRBV18
J gene: TRBJ2-7
clone size: NA
D gene: NA

CDR3 protein: CASSSGGTGELFF
CDR3 DNA: TGTGCCAGCAGCTCCGGGGGAACCGGGGAGCTGTTTTTT
V gene: TRBV27
J gene: TRBJ2-2
clone size: NA
D gene: NA

CDR3 protein: CASSFTPSANYGYTF
CDR3 DNA: TGTGCCAGCAGCTTTACTCCGTCTGCTAACTATGGCTACACCTTC
V gene: TRBV7-9
J gene: TRBJ1-2
clone size: NA
D gene: NA

CDR3 protein: CASSPYLPGGIYGYTF
CDR3 DNA: TGTGCCAGCAGCCCTTACCTCCCAGGGGGAATCTATGGCTACACCTTC
V gene: TRBV5-8
J gene: TRBJ1-2
clone size: NA
D gene: TRBD1

CDR3 protein: CATLGMASGPNEQFF
CDR3 DNA: TGTGCCACCTTAGGGATGGCTAGCGGTCCCAATGAGCAGTTCTTC
V gene: TRBV28
J gene: TRBJ2-1
clone size: NA
D gene: TRBD2

CDR3 protein: CASSSLGEVLTYEQYF
CDR3 DNA: TGTGCCAGCAGTTCCCTCGGGGAAGTTTTGACCTACGAGCAGTACTTC
V gene: TRBV27
J gene: TRBJ2-7
clone size: NA
D gene: NA

CDR3 protein: CASSYARDRGDGYTF
CDR3 DNA: TGTGCCAGCAGTTACGCCCGGGACAGGGGGGATGGCTACACCTTC
V gene: TRBV6-5
J gene: TRBJ1-2
clone size: NA
D gene: TRBD1

CDR3 protein: CASSRGGGRGETQYF
CDR3 DNA: TGCGCCAGCAGCCGGGGCGGGGGCCGGGGAGAGACCCAGTACTTC
V gene: TRBV5-1
J gene: TRBJ2-5
clone size: NA
D gene: NA

CDR3 protein: CASSFSLAKNIQYF
CDR3 DNA: TGTGCCAGCAGCTTTTCCTTAGCCAAAAACATTCAGTACTTC
V gene: TRBV11-2
J gene: TRBJ2-4
clone size: few
D gene: NA

CDR3 protein: CSADRGDTDTQYF
CDR3 DNA: TGCAGCGCGGACAGGGGAGACACAGATACGCAGTATTTT
V gene: TRBV29-1
J gene: TRBJ2-3
clone size: NA
D gene: TRBD1